This is a list of T cell receptor beta chains from one sample in a study of cytomegalovirus exposure and HLA in healthy donors. TCRdb keeps only in-frame clones here, not all; method: immunoSEQ multiplex PCR. The top ten clones hold approximately 2% of a sample with around 150,000 clones, 80% of them seen once. Sequencing was performed on PBMCs. These receptors all come from a man younger than 45 in good health and CMV-seronegative. The CDR3 runs from the conserved cysteine through the conserved F or W. Fields, in order: D gene, CDR3 length, clone size, V gene, J gene, CDR3 DNA, CDR3 protein. The D gene is left open where the match is weak. The size field is filled for only some rows; it gives once, few, many or a size class.

TRBD1	14	.	TRBV27	TRBJ2-7	TGTGCCAGCAGTTCCCACAGGGGGCTGGGTGAGCAGTACTTC	CASSSHRGLGEQYF
.	11	.	TRBV6-1	TRBJ2-7	TGTGCCAGCAGTCGGAGCCACGAGCAGTACTTC	CASSRSHEQYF
TRBD2	16	.	TRBV10-2	TRBJ2-3	TGCGCCAGCATAGGACTAGCGGGAGGTAGCACAGATACGCAGTATTTT	CASIGLAGGSTDTQYF
.	15	.	TRBV7-2	TRBJ1-4	TGTGCCAGCAGCTTAAGGGGGACAACTAATGAAAAACTGTTTTTT	CASSLRGTTNEKLFF
.	14	.	TRBV30	TRBJ2-7	TGTGCCTGGGATGGGGAGCGGGCACCCTACGAGCAGTACTTC	CAWDGERAPYEQYF
.	15	.	TRBV5-4	TRBJ2-1	TGTGCCAGCAGCCTAAATTCGATGGGGGCCAATGAGCAGTTCTTC	CASSLNSMGANEQFF
.	14	.	TRBV5-1	TRBJ2-5	TGCGCCAGCAGCTTGGGGACAGTCCAAGAGACCCAGTACTTC	CASSLGTVQETQYF
.	14	few	TRBV15	TRBJ1-1	TGTGCCACCAGCAGAGATGTGGGGGGCACTGAAGCTTTCTTT	CATSRDVGGTEAFF
.	14	.	TRBV19	TRBJ2-7	TGTGCCAGTAGTCTCGCAGGGCTTGCCTACGAGCAGTACTTC	CASSLAGLAYEQYF
.	15	.	TRBV4-3	TRBJ2-4	TGCGCCAGCAGCCACGCAGGACAGAGTAGAAACATTCAGTACTTC	CASSHAGQSRNIQYF